This T cell receptor (beta chain) was profiled in a study of blood T cell repertoires in COVID-19. TCRdb's copy holds only in-frame clones and misses some; the assay was immunoSEQ multiplex PCR. The sample lists fewer than 450,000 clones; 90% were seen once. V dropped 9 bases and J dropped 8; count of bases not matched to a gene: 10. Germline V gene data show CDR1 as MDHEN and CDR2 as SYDVKM. This CDR3 has 15 amino acids. This clone was observed a handful of times. This TCR was sampled from a young man who had recovered from COVID-19. The sequenced sample was PBMCs or T cells enriched from blood (not recorded which). V is TRBV28 and J is TRBJ2-1, with TRBD2 matching 13 bases. CDR3 in amino acids: CASILAGGSKDEQFF. For the CDR3, the DNA is TGTGCCAGTATACTAGCGGGGGGGTCCAAGGATGAGCAGTTCTTC.